Following are 25 T cell receptor beta chains from one sample sequenced in a study of T-cell reconstitution after alpha-beta-depleted transplantation in children. A TCRbeta library incorporating unique molecular identifiers was prepared. TCRdb re-called the PCR reads with MiXCR, one entry per CDR3 protein. The profile shows 190,000 or so distinct CDR3 sequences, 6% to 7% of them singletons. The sample here was PBMCs from the stem cell graft donor, taken from the stem cell graft. The origin of the receptors is a human donor who donated a stem cell graft to a child with Wiskott-Aldrich syndrome.

This clonotype showed up many times. This sequence joins TRBV4-3 and TRBJ2-7, with 9 positions matching TRBD1. Per germline, CDR1 LGHNA and CDR2 YSLEER. The CDR3 has 15 residues. The ends lost 1 base at V and 7 bases at J; junction bases unmatched: 8. The CDR3 spells CASSQAWGQGDEQYF. The CDR3 DNA reads TGCGCCAGCAGCCAAGCCTGGGGACAGGGCGATGAGCAGTACTTC.

This clonotype was seen many times. The CDR3 DNA follows: TGTGCCAGCAGTTTAGAGGAAACCTACGAGCAGTACTTC. Encoded protein: CASSLEETYEQYF. The rearrangement joins TRBV6-2 or TRBV6-3 to TRBJ2-7; D uncertain. Trimming left V 4 bases short and J 2 bases short, with 9 bases between. The CDR3 is 13 amino acids. Germline V gene lookup returns CDR1 MNHEY and CDR2 SVGEGT.

The V and J genes are TRBV6-5 and TRBJ1-5; TRBD1 might be the D (5 bases). V gave up 2 bases and J gave up 1 base, with 9 bases separating them. CDR3 length equals 15 residues. CDR1 is MNHEY, CDR2 SVGAGI, per germline. This CDR3 is CASSYDRASNQPQHF. For the CDR3, the DNA is TGTGCCAGCAGTTACGACAGAGCAAGCAATCAGCCCCAGCATTTT.

In its sample, this clonotype was seen many times. V is TRBV5-1 and J is TRBJ2-5, with TRBD1 matching 11 bases. This CDR3 comprises 15 residues. Germline CDR1 and CDR2: SGHRS and YFSETQ. The trim removed 6 bases at V and 5 bases at J, leaving 9 bases unmatched. CDR3 nucleotides: TGCGCCAGCAAACGGACAGGGGGCATTGTGGAGACCCAGTACTTC. Translating gives CASKRTGGIVETQYF.

This clonotype was seen ten or more times. The chain is built from TRBV29-1 and TRBJ2-1; no clear D gene. V was pared by 7 bases and J by 6 bases, with 28 bases between. Germline CDR1 SQVTM, CDR2 ANQGSEA. This CDR3 has 17 residues. The CDR3 bases are TGCAGCGAAAGGAGACATTTCTCGGCCCGTCCCCCCAATGAGCAGTTCTTC. Its translation is CSERRHFSARPPNEQFF.

This clonotype was found many times. This chain uses TRBV29-1 with TRBJ2-1; 7 positions match TRBD2. Looked up from germline, CDR1 is SQVTM and CDR2 is ANQGSEA. This CDR3 contains 16 residues. V was pared by 2 bases and J by 2 bases, with 9 bases of the junction left unmatched. The CDR3 protein is CSVEPDWGGTYNEQFF. The CDR3 DNA reads TGCAGCGTTGAACCTGATTGGGGGGGGACCTACAATGAGCAGTTCTTC.

This clonotype has ten or more counts. V is TRBV7-9 and J is TRBJ1-2; 8 nucleotides align to TRBD1. After removal of 5 bases from V and 7 bases from J, the junction contained 6 bases not matched to a gene. CDR3 length: 13 residues. The germline CDR1 and CDR2 sequences are SEHNR and FQNEAQ (reference sequence). The CDR3, as DNA: TGTGCCAGCAGCCTCGACAGGGGCGGTGGCTACACCTTC. Translated: CASSLDRGGGYTF. Complete variable domain (other parts from reference TRBV7-9 and TRBJ1-2): DTGVSQNPRHKITKRGQNVTFRCDPISEHNRLYWYRQTLGQGPEFLTYFQNEAQLEKSRLLSDRFSAERPKGSFSTLEIQRTEQGDSAMYLCASSLDRGGGYTFGSGTRLTVV.

This clonotype was seen repeatedly, ten times or more. The gene calls are TRBV10-3 and TRBJ1-5, with D unclear. Per germline, CDR1 ENHRY and CDR2 SYGVKD. The germline V and J ends were trimmed by 5 bases and 0 bases, with 5 bases remaining between them. This CDR3 contains 13 residues. This CDR3 is CAISFSSNQPQHF. The CDR3 nucleotides are TGTGCCATCAGTTTTAGTAGCAATCAGCCCCAGCATTTT.

This clonotype has at least ten counts. J is TRBJ2-7 and V is TRBV10-3, with a possible D match to TRBD1 (5 bases). The ends were cut back, 6 bases at V and 4 bases at J, with 16 bases in the middle. This CDR3 comprises 14 residues. Germline assignment: CDR1 ENHRY and CDR2 SYGVKD. The CDR3 loop is CAIRDSRMAYEQYF. In nucleotides, the CDR3 is TGTGCCATCAGAGACAGCCGCATGGCGTACGAGCAGTACTTC.

This clonotype was recorded at least ten times. V usage is TRBV19 and J usage is TRBJ2-7; maybe TRBD1 (6 bases). Germline values: CDR1 LNHDA, CDR2 SQIVND (reference sequence). V lost 3 bases, J lost 2 bases, and 11 bases lay in between. The CDR3 extends over 14 amino acids. CDR3 DNA: TGTGCCAGTAGTATGACGGACAGTACCTACGAGCAGTACTTC. This codes for CASSMTDSTYEQYF.

This clonotype was found many times. This chain uses TRBV28 with TRBJ2-2, with TRBD1 as a possible D gene (5 bases). Trimming removed 3 bases at V and 7 bases at J, with 12 bases between. Germline V gene lookup returns CDR1 MDHEN and CDR2 SYDVKM. This CDR3 has 14 amino acids. CDR3 DNA sequence: TGTGCCAGCAGTTTGGCTCAACAGGACGGGGAGCTGTTTTTT. Amino acid sequence: CASSLAQQDGELFF.

This clonotype was recorded many times. The J gene is TRBJ2-2, the V gene TRBV6-4; D ambiguous. V gave up 6 bases and J gave up 4 bases, with 12 bases separating them. There are 14 residues in the CDR3. CDR1 and CDR2 from the germline V gene are MRHNA and SNTAGT. In DNA form, the CDR3 reads TGTGCCAGCAGCCCCCAGAGAGCCACCGGGGAGCTGTTTTTT. Its protein is CASSPQRATGELFF.

This clonotype was seen at least ten times. The chain carries TRBV5-1 and TRBJ2-5; weak D call: TRBD1 (5 bases). V lost 1 base and J 0 bases, leaving 10 bases between the germline ends. Germline V gives CDR1 SGHRS, CDR2 YFSETQ. CDR3 length: 15 amino acids. This CDR3 reads CASSLRGGHQETQYF. The CDR3 DNA follows: TGCGCCAGCAGCTTGAGGGGCGGTCACCAAGAGACCCAGTACTTC. Drawing the rest from reference TRBV5-1 and TRBJ2-5, the complete variable domain is KAGVTQTPRYLIKTRGQQVTLSCSPISGHRSVSWYQQTPGQGLQFLFEYFSETQRNKGNFPGRFSGRQFSNSRSEMNVSTLELGDSALYLCASSLRGGHQETQYFGPGTRLLVL.

This clonotype was counted at least ten times. The chain combines TRBV28 with TRBJ2-3; 8 bases align to TRBD2. This CDR3 contains 13 residues. Losses at the gene ends were 4 bases for V and 5 bases for J; bases not matched to a gene: 2. CDR1 is MDHEN, CDR2 SYDVKM, per germline. CDR3 in DNA: TGTGCCAGCAGTTCCGGGGGGGTAGATACGCAGTATTTT. Residues: CASSSGGVDTQYF.

There are many counts of this clonotype. This chain connects TRBV6-5 to TRBJ2-4; D perhaps matches TRBD1 (5 bases). The CDR3 sequence is 13 residues long. CDR1 is MNHEY and CDR2 is SVGAGI in the germline V gene. V was cut by 0 bases and J by 15 bases, with 15 bases left in between. The CDR3 here is CASSYSTDTGVYF. The CDR3 DNA reads as TGTGCCAGCAGTTACTCGACAGACACGGGTGTGTACTTC.

This clonotype was detected many times. Here the CDR3 reads CASRRGLAGSTDTQYF. In DNA form, the CDR3 reads TGTGCCAGCAGGAGAGGACTAGCGGGTAGCACAGATACGCAGTATTTT. V gene TRBV7-8 combines with J gene TRBJ2-3, with 11 nucleotides matching TRBD2. CDR1 SGHVS and CDR2 FQNEAQ come from the germline V gene. The V gene end was trimmed by 6 bases and the J gene end by 0 bases; junction bases not matched to a gene: 5. This CDR3 is 16 amino acids long.

Ten or more counts support this clonotype. The chain joins TRBV5-1 to TRBJ2-1; 7 nucleotides agree with TRBD2. The V gene's germline CDR1 is SGHRS and CDR2 YFSETQ. CDR3 length: 14 amino acids. V was pared by 5 bases and J by 0 bases, with 2 bases of the junction left unmatched. DNA of the CDR3: TGCGCCAGCAGTGCGGGGGACTCCTACAATGAGCAGTTCTTC. Protein product: CASSAGDSYNEQFF.

This clonotype was recorded at least ten times. V and J are TRBV6-1 and TRBJ1-2, with D maybe TRBD1 (6 bases). Trimming stripped 4 bases from V and 8 bases from J, with 14 bases between. Germline V gene lookup returns CDR1 MNHNS and CDR2 SASEGT. The CDR3 contains 13 residues. Written as DNA, the CDR3 is TGTGCCAGCAGTGGTTACAGGGATGGGGGCTACACCTTC. This translates into CASSGYRDGGYTF.

This clonotype was found many times. The chain has TRBV9 and TRBJ1-1; 8 bases agree with TRBD1. This CDR3 has 15 residues. J was trimmed by 5 bases and V by 4 bases; bases with no gene match: 10. The germline CDR1 and CDR2 sequences are SGDLS and YYNGEE. CDR3 coding DNA: TGTGCCAGCAGCCCCTGGCAGGGGGCGCGGACTGAAGCTTTCTTT. This encodes CASSPWQGARTEAFF.

At least ten counts were recorded for this clonotype. The chain couples TRBV24-1 to TRBJ2-6; tentatively, D is TRBD2 (6 bases). Germline-derived CDR1 and CDR2 are KGHDR and SFDVKD. Trimming stripped 5 bases from V and 3 bases from J, with 22 bases between. There are 19 residues in the CDR3. CDR3 bases: TGTGCCACCAGTGGCCCGGGAGAGGGGCTGACTTATGGGGCCAACGTCCTGACTTTC. Translating it yields CATSGPGEGLTYGANVLTF.

This clonotype has a count of ten or more. The chain uses TRBV29-1 and TRBJ2-1; D is unclear. CDR1 and CDR2 from the germline V gene are SQVTM and ANQGSEA. Trimming removed 7 bases from V and 6 bases from J, with 13 bases in between. The CDR3 has 12 residues. The CDR3 protein is CSGLLEFNEQFF. The CDR3 bases are TGCAGCGGGCTCCTAGAATTCAATGAGCAGTTCTTC.

This clonotype was counted ten times or more. This chain links TRBV7-8 with TRBJ2-7; no definite D call. The V end was cut by 1 base, the J end by 3 bases, with 7 bases between. Germline CDR1 and CDR2: SGHVS and FQNEAQ. The CDR3 consists of 13 residues. The CDR3 here is CASSLGEYYEQYF. In DNA, the CDR3 is TGTGCCAGCAGCTTAGGGGAATACTACGAGCAGTACTTC.

This clonotype was recorded many times. The V call is TRBV29-1, the J call TRBJ1-2; D perhaps matches TRBD1 (6 bases). Germline CDR1 reads SQVTM; CDR2 reads ANQGSEA. Trimming pared 3 bases from V and 1 base from J, leaving 15 bases between. CDR3 length equals 15 residues. The CDR3: CSVDDRPTGNYGYTF. CDR3 DNA: TGCAGCGTTGACGACAGGCCCACCGGTAACTATGGCTACACCTTC.

In its sample, this clonotype was seen once. The junction does not match germline at one end; this may be a read error. The chain combines TRBV5-1 with TRBJ1-1, with unresolved D. The germline gives CDR1 SGHRS, CDR2 YFSETQ. CDR3 length: 15 amino acids. CDR3 protein: CASSLVAGANTEALF. The CDR3 region has the DNA TGCGCCAGCAGCTTGGTCGCAGGCGCGAACACTGAAGCTTTGTTT. Variable domain in full (rest from reference TRBV5-1 and TRBJ1-1): KAGVTQTPRYLIKTRGQQVTLSCSPISGHRSVSWYQQTPGQGLQFLFEYFSETQRNKGNFPGRFSGRQFSNSRSEMNVSTLELGDSALYLCASSLVAGANTEALFGQGTRLTVV.

This clonotype was counted ten times or more. The DNA for the CDR3 is TGTGCCAGCAGCTCGTTGAGGGGGGCCGGGACCCAGTACTTC. The encoded protein is CASSSLRGAGTQYF. The chain recombines TRBV7-6 with TRBJ2-5; D is possibly TRBD1 or TRBD2 (6 bases each). Germline values: CDR1 SGHVS, CDR2 FNYEAQ. Deletions cut 4 bases from V and 7 bases from J, with 16 bases between. This CDR3 is 14 amino acids long.